Below, one T cell receptor (beta chain) is given with its context. The record originates from a study of OX40 agonist ivuxolimab in advanced cancers. Looking at the study overall: Patients were under 90% male with ages roughly 20 to 85, mean about 65.

The CDR3 contains 12 residues. The V gene's germline CDR1 is MNHNY and CDR2 SVGAGI (reference sequence). V gave up 5 bases and J gave up 3 bases; unmatched junction bases: 0. TCRdb keeps only in-frame clones here, not all; method: immunoSEQ multiplex PCR. The sample has about 100,000 clones, around 93% seen once. Here the sequenced sample was CD4+ or CD8+ T cells sorted from blood, taken in a trial of the OX40 agonist ivuxolimab. V usage is TRBV6-6 and J usage is TRBJ1-2, with TRBD1 matching over 7 bases. The clonotype originates from an adult with an advanced solid tumor such as melanoma, head and neck, liver or kidney cancer. In nucleotides, the CDR3 is TGTGCCAGCAGTACAGGGGACTATGGCTACACCTTC. This sequence encodes CASSTGDYGYTF.